Below, 10 T cell receptor beta chains from the same sample are listed, as sequenced in a study of radiation and T cells in renal cell carcinoma. Sample time point: baseline pretreatment blood. Treatment reported: 15 Gy SBRT to primary tumor, nephrectomy 4 weeks later. Only in-frame clones appear in the TCRdb table, and some are missing; sequencing was by immunoSEQ multiplex PCR. This table holds under 65,000 clones, around 78% found once. The source was blood, collected from a patient whose treatment included radiotherapy and nephrectomy. The receptors were gathered from a man between 60 and 75 years old with renal cell carcinoma.

The genes are TRBV10-3 and TRBJ1-1; 9 bases fit TRBD1. From germline, CDR1 is ENHRY and CDR2 SYGVKD. Unmatched junction bases numbered 9, after V lost 8 bases and J lost 2 bases. The CDR3 extends over 15 amino acids. CDR3 residues: CAIRAGQGSNTEAFF. The CDR3 DNA reads TGTGCCATCCGCGCGGGACAGGGATCTAACACTGAAGCTTTCTTT.

This clone occurred a few times. The chain uses TRBV10-3 and TRBJ2-5; 13 positions agree with TRBD2. CDR3 length: 15 amino acids. V was pared by 6 bases and J by 4 bases, with 5 bases of the junction left unmatched. Germline CDR1 reads ENHRY; CDR2 reads SYGVKD. Here the CDR3 reads CAIRPGLAGVETQYF. CDR3 sequence (DNA): TGTGCCATCAGGCCTGGACTAGCGGGGGTAGAGACCCAGTACTTC.

The V call is TRBV7-6, the J call TRBJ2-3, with TRBD1 matching 10 bases. Germline V gives CDR1 SGHVS, CDR2 FNYEAQ. The CDR3 is made up of 16 amino acids. J gave up 4 bases and V 0 bases, and 4 bases lay outside the gene matches. The chain's CDR3 is CASSLARQGAADTQYF. CDR3 nucleotide sequence: TGTGCCAGCAGCTTAGCTCGACAGGGGGCGGCAGATACGCAGTATTTT. Based on the CDR3 plus reference TRBV7-6 and TRBJ2-3, the full variable domain is GAGVSQSPRYKVTKRGQDVALRCDPISGHVSLYWYRQALGQGPEFLTYFNYEAQQDKSGLPNDRFSAERPEGSISTLTIQRTEQRDSAMYRCASSLARQGAADTQYFGPGTRLTVL.

The V call is TRBV6-6, the J call TRBJ1-4; possible D gene TRBD1, 5 bases. There are 14 residues in the CDR3. With 4 bases removed from V and 10 bases from J, the gap between germline ends came to 16 bases. CDR1 and CDR2 (germline): MNHNY, SVGAGI (reference sequence). The CDR3 protein is CASSFSGPGGKLFF. DNA of the CDR3: TGTGCCAGCAGTTTCTCCGGACCGGGGGGAAAACTGTTTTTT.

This chain uses TRBV15 with TRBJ2-2, with 9 bases identical to TRBD2. The CDR3 runs 17 residues. After removal of 5 bases from V and 7 bases from J, the junction contained 14 bases not matched to a gene. In germline, CDR1 is LNHNV, CDR2 YYDKDF (reference sequence). The CDR3 spells CATSGAVREGPGGELFF. CDR3 DNA sequence: TGTGCCACCAGCGGAGCGGTGCGGGAGGGCCCCGGCGGGGAGCTGTTTTTT.

This chain links TRBV7-2 with TRBJ2-7, with a possible D match to TRBD1 (5 bases). The CDR3 consists of 15 residues. CDR1 SGHTA and CDR2 FQGNSA come from the germline V gene. V shed 7 bases and J shed 0 bases, with 16 bases lying between them. Here the CDR3 reads CASTFSLDISYEQYF. The CDR3 bases are TGTGCCAGCACCTTTTCCTTGGACATCTCCTACGAGCAGTACTTC.

The count of this clone is one. CDR3 coding DNA: TGTGCTAGTGGTTCACTCAGACAGGGGGCCAGCGGGGAGCTGTTTTTT. Translating it yields CASGSLRQGASGELFF. The chain links TRBV12-5 to TRBJ2-2; 10 bases are shared with TRBD1. The length of the CDR3 is 16 residues. Per the germline V gene, CDR1 is LGHNT and CDR2 is FRNRAP. V lost 4 bases to trimming and J lost 7 bases; unmatched junction nucleotides: 9. Full variable domain (rest looked up from reference TRBV12-5 and TRBJ2-2): DARVTQTPRHKVTEMGQEVTMRCQPILGHNTVFWYRQTMMQGLELLAYFRNRAPLDDSGMPKDRFSAEMPDATLATLKIQPSEPRDSAVYFCASGSLRQGASGELFFGEGSRLTVL.

This clone has a single count. In DNA, the CDR3 is TGTGCCAGCTCACCGCTGGGACTAGCGCCGTCCTACGAGCAGTACTTC. Protein product: CASSPLGLAPSYEQYF. The genes are TRBV18 and TRBJ2-7, with 10 bases identical to TRBD2. The trim removed 3 bases at V and 1 base at J, leaving 6 bases unmatched. The CDR3 extends over 16 amino acids. Germline V gene data show CDR1 as KGHSH and CDR2 as LQKENI.

The chain employs TRBV10-3 and TRBJ1-6; 7 bases agree with TRBD1. The CDR3 runs to 16 residues. With V trimmed by 6 bases and J by 0 bases, 5 bases remained unmatched. CDR1 is ENHRY, CDR2 SYGVKD, per germline. CDR3 region: CAISAQGVSYNSPLHF. CDR3 DNA: TGTGCCATCAGCGCTCAGGGGGTCTCCTATAATTCACCCCTCCACTTT.

This chain uses TRBV5-4 with TRBJ1-1; no clear D. V was cut by 6 bases and J by 5 bases, with 17 bases left in between. Germline-derived CDR1 and CDR2 are SGHNT and YYREEE (reference sequence). CDR3 length: 14 amino acids. CDR3 nucleotides: TGTGCCAGCAACCTGGAACCCGGCCAAACTGAAGCTTTCTTT. Translating it yields CASNLEPGQTEAFF.